This T cell receptor beta chain was sequenced for a study of T cells in localized non-small cell lung cancer. General observations from the study: Sequencing involved a lone tumor region, leaving heterogeneity possible. Researchers found a median roughly 56 of the top 100 tumor clones in adjacent lung. With higher T cell density in blood came longer overall survival. Uninvolved adjacent lung showed higher T cell clonality than tumor.

This clone is a singleton in its sample. What it binds is unknown. CDR1 SGHRS and CDR2 YFSETQ come from the germline V gene. This CDR3 is 14 amino acids long. The V end lost 0 bases, the J end lost 2 bases, and 7 bases lay between the germline ends. Sequenced by immunoSEQ multiplex PCR; TCRdb stores in-frame clones only, minus some. The sample carries around 140,000 clones, around 92% recorded once. The rearrangement uses TRBV5-1 and TRBJ2-3; D gene ambiguous. The sequence was collected from a female donor over 55 with stage I lung adenocarcinoma. Material: peripheral blood, obtained before any cancer treatment. CDR3 coding DNA: TGCGCCAGCAGCTTGGAAAGAGACACAGATACGCAGTATTTT. Translating it yields CASSLERDTDTQYF. The whole variable domain, remainder taken from reference TRBV5-1 and TRBJ2-3, is KAGVTQTPRYLIKTRGQQVTLSCSPISGHRSVSWYQQTPGQGLQFLFEYFSETQRNKGNFPGRFSGRQFSNSRSEMNVSTLELGDSALYLCASSLERDTDTQYFGPGTRLTVL.